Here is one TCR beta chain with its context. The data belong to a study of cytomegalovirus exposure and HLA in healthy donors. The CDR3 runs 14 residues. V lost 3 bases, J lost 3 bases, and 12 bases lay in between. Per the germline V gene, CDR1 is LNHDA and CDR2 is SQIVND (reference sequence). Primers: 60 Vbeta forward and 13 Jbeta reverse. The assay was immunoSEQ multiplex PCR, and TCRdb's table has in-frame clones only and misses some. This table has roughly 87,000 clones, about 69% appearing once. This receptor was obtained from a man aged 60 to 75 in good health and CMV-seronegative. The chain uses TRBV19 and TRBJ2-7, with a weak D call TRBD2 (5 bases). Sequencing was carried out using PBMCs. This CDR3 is CASSIFRGNYEQYF. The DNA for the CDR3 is TGTGCCAGTAGTATCTTTCGGGGAAACTACGAGCAGTACTTC.